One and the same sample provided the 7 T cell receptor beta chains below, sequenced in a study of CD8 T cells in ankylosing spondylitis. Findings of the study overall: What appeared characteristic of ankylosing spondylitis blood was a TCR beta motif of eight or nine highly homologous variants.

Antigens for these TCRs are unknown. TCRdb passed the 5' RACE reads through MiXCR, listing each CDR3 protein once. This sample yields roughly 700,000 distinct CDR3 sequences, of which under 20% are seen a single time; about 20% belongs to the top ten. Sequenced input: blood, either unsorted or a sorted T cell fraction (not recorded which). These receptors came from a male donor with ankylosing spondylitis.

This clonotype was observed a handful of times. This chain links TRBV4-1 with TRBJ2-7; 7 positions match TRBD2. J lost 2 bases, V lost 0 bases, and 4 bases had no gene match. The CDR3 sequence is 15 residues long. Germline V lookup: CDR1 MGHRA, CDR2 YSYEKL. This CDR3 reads CASSQERSGAYEQYF. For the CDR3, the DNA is TGCGCCAGCAGCCAAGAAAGGAGCGGGGCCTACGAGCAGTACTTC.

The CDR3 spells CASSTTGVLWTQYF. The CDR3 nucleotides are TGTGCCAGCAGTACAACAGGGGTCCTTTGGACCCAGTACTTC. This chain links TRBV28 with TRBJ2-5; the match to TRBD1 covers 7 bases. This CDR3 contains 14 residues. The V and J ends lost 5 bases and 7 bases, in that order; junction bases with no gene match: 10. CDR1 MDHEN and CDR2 SYDVKM come from the germline V gene.

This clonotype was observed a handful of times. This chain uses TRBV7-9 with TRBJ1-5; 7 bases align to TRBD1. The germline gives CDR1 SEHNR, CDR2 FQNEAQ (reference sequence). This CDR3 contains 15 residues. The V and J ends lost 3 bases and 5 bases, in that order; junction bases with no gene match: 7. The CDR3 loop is CASSFGTAGDQPQHF. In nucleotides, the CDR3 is TGTGCCAGCAGCTTCGGGACAGCAGGCGATCAGCCCCAGCATTTT.

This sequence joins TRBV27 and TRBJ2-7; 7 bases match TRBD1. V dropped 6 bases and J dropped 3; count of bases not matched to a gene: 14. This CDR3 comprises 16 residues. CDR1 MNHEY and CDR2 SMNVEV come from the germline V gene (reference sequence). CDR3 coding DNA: TGTGCCAGCAGCCCGACCCCATGGGACAGCAACTACGAGCAGTACTTC. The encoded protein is CASSPTPWDSNYEQYF.

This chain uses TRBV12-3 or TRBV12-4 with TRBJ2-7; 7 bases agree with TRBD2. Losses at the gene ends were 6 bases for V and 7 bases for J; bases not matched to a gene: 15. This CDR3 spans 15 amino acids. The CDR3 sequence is CASSRTAGWTSEQYF. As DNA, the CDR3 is TGTGCCAGCAGCCGGACGGCGGGATGGACTAGTGAGCAGTACTTC.

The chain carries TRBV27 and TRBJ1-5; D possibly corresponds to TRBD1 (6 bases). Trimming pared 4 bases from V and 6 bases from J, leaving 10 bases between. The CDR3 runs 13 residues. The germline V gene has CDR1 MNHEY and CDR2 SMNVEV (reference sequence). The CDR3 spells CASSSGDAQPQHF. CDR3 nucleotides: TGTGCCAGCAGTTCAGGGGATGCTCAGCCCCAGCATTTT.

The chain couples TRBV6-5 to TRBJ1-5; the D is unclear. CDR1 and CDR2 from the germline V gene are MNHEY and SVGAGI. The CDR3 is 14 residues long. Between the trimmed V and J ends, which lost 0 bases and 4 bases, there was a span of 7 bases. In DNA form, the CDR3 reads TGTGCCAGCAGTTACTCATCCGGGAATCAGCCCCAGCATTTT. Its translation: CASSYSSGNQPQHF.